The 8 T cell receptor beta chains below were found in one sample sequenced in a study of post-analysis software for immune sequencing data. The study, taken as a whole, reports: TRBV segments more frequent in patients than in controls numbered roughly 5 and included TRBV5-6, TRBV5-1 and TRBV20-1.

These receptors have no identified antigens. Carried by the TCR beta cDNA libraries were unique molecular identifiers. TCRdb ran MiXCR on the PCR reads and lists one entry per CDR3 protein. The repertoire includes roughly 620,000 distinct CDR3 sequences, around 40% of them detected once, and roughly 1.7% sits in the top ten. Sequenced input: blood. All receptors come from a girl under 18 with multiple sclerosis.

The chain links TRBV29-1 to TRBJ1-2; maybe TRBD1 (5 bases). The CDR3 loop spans 14 amino acids. Deletions cut 7 bases from V and 4 bases from J, with 19 bases between. Germline V CDR1 and CDR2: SQVTM, ANQGSEA. Here the CDR3 reads CSARPGDRVYGYTF. DNA of the CDR3: TGCAGCGCCCGACCTGGCGACAGAGTCTATGGCTACACCTTC. Full variable domain (remainder filled in from reference TRBV29-1 and TRBJ1-2): SAVISQKPSRDICQRGTSLTIQCQVDSQVTMMFWYRQQPGQSLTLIATANQGSEATYESGFVIDKFPISRPNLTFSTLTVSNMSPEDSSIYLCSARPGDRVYGYTFGSGTRLTVV.

The chain links TRBV4-1 to TRBJ2-1, with 9 bases lining up with TRBD1. The CDR3 loop spans 15 amino acids. After removal of 5 bases from V and 7 bases from J, the junction contained 9 bases not matched to a gene. The germline V gene encodes CDR1 MGHRA and CDR2 YSYEKL. The CDR3 DNA is TGCGCCAGCAGCGGGGACAGGGCTAGTGGGAATGAGCAGTTCTTC. Amino acids: CASSGDRASGNEQFF.

As to this clonotype: Possible read error: a much larger clone is one base away. This chain links TRBV20-1 with TRBJ2-7, with D maybe TRBD2 (6 bases). Germline V CDR1 and CDR2: DFQATT, SNEGSKA (reference sequence). The CDR3 runs 12 residues. Written as DNA, the CDR3 is TGCAGTGCTCACCGGGACTCATACGTGCAGTACTTC. This sequence encodes CSAHRDSYVQYF.

The genes are TRBV24-1 and TRBJ2-1; D assignment may be TRBD1 or TRBD2 (5 bases each). The ends were cut back, 4 bases at V and 4 bases at J, with 19 bases in the middle. The length of the CDR3 is 17 residues. Germline loops: CDR1 KGHDR, CDR2 SFDVKD. CDR3 sequence (DNA): TGTGCCACCAGTGACAACGGGGCACACCAAAGGTACAATGAGCAGTTCTTC. This encodes CATSDNGAHQRYNEQFF.

The chain links TRBV29-1 to TRBJ1-2; 8 bases agree with TRBD1. The V gene end was trimmed by 6 bases and the J gene end by 8 bases; junction bases not matched to a gene: 17. From germline, CDR1 is SQVTM and CDR2 ANQGSEA. The CDR3 is 15 residues long. The CDR3 nucleotides are TGCAGCGTACAACTCCGGACAGGGATCATTGGCGGCTACACCTTC. This translates into CSVQLRTGIIGGYTF.

This clonotype was picked up a small number of times. The CDR3 nucleotides read TGTGCCATCAGTGATTCGATTTTATTGAGGGACAGGGGAGCCCGGGGGTCCTACGAGCAGTACTTC. Encoded protein: CAISDSILLRDRGARGSYEQYF. The genes are TRBV10-3 and TRBJ2-7; 10 bases agree with TRBD1. J lost 1 base, V lost 3 bases, and 24 bases had no gene match. The CDR3 has 22 residues. Germline V gene data show CDR1 as ENHRY and CDR2 as SYGVKD.

This clonotype was picked up a small number of times. The chain has TRBV7-2 and TRBJ2-1; 9 nucleotides match TRBD1. Germline V gene sequence: CDR1 SGHTA, CDR2 FQGNSA. This CDR3 is 15 amino acids long. The trim removed 5 bases at V and 0 bases at J, leaving 2 bases unmatched. CDR3 region: CASSATGGSYNEQFF. In DNA, the CDR3 is TGTGCCAGCAGCGCGACAGGGGGCTCCTACAATGAGCAGTTCTTC.

This clonotype has just a few counts. V is TRBV18 and J is TRBJ1-5; D perhaps matches TRBD1 (6 bases). This CDR3 region has 13 residues. Trimming shortened V by 2 bases and J by 10 bases, and 12 bases separated the two germline ends. CDR1 and CDR2 (germline): KGHSH, LQKENI. The CDR3 loop is CASSPTGGYPQHF. The CDR3 DNA sequence: TGTGCCAGCTCACCAACTGGGGGCTACCCCCAGCATTTT.